This entry lists 14 T cell receptor beta chains sequenced from one sample in a study of blood T cell repertoires in COVID-19. Repertoires were generated with immunoSEQ multiplex PCR, while TCRdb's copy carries only in-frame clones and drops some. Of more than 250,000 clones in the sample, roughly 90% were seen once. Sequenced material: PBMCs or T cells enriched from blood (not recorded which). The receptors come from a woman aged 25 to 39 who had recovered from COVID-19.

The rearrangement links TRBV24-1 to TRBJ2-5; D possibly corresponds to TRBD2 (6 bases). This CDR3 contains 12 residues. Looked up from germline, CDR1 is KGHDR and CDR2 is SFDVKD. Trimming pared 9 bases from V and 5 bases from J, leaving 12 bases between. The CDR3 here is CATGAGAETQYF. CDR3 sequence (DNA): TGTGCCACCGGAGCGGGCGCGGAGACCCAGTACTTC.

The rearrangement links TRBV7-6 to TRBJ2-6, with TRBD2 as a possible D gene (5 bases). The CDR3 spans 17 residues. The germline V and J ends were trimmed by 4 bases and 0 bases, with 13 bases remaining between them. Germline loops: CDR1 SGHVS, CDR2 FNYEAQ. CDR3 in amino acids: CASSSGGLRSGANVLTF. The CDR3 DNA reads as TGTGCCAGCAGCTCTGGAGGACTGCGCTCTGGGGCCAACGTCCTGACTTTC.

The chain is built from TRBV6-1 and TRBJ1-3; weak D call: TRBD1 (5 bases). CDR1 and CDR2 from the germline V gene are MNHNS and SASEGT. Between the trimmed V and J ends, which lost 3 bases and 0 bases, there was a span of 12 bases. The CDR3 runs 16 residues. The CDR3 nucleotides read TGTGCCAGCAGTGAGCAGACAGCCGGCTCTGGAAACACCATATATTTT. It yields the protein CASSEQTAGSGNTIYF.

The chain couples TRBV5-5 to TRBJ1-2; 9 bases fit TRBD1. Germline V CDR1 and CDR2: SGHKS, YYEKEE (reference sequence). The CDR3 loop spans 15 amino acids. After removal of 0 bases from V and 9 bases from J, the junction contained 9 bases not matched to a gene. CDR3 nucleotide sequence: TGTGCCAGCAGCTTGGAGGGACAGGGTGCGAGGAGCTACACCTTC. Translation gives CASSLEGQGARSYTF.

The rearrangement uses TRBV3-1 (or the pseudogene TRBV3-2) and TRBJ1-1; 7 bases fit TRBD1. The CDR3 extends over 16 amino acids. In germline, CDR1 is LGHDT, CDR2 YNNKEL (reference sequence). V lost 4 bases and J lost 2; bases outside the gene matches: 10. DNA for the CDR3: TGTGCCAGCAGCCGTACTGGGACAGTCAAAAACACTGAAGCTTTCTTT. Its translation: CASSRTGTVKNTEAFF.

The gene calls are TRBV28 and TRBJ1-2, with 10 positions matching TRBD1. The CDR3 is made up of 14 amino acids. The trim removed 5 bases at V and 7 bases at J, leaving 7 bases unmatched. CDR1 MDHEN and CDR2 SYDVKM come from the germline V gene. As DNA, the CDR3 is TGTGCCAGCAGTGAAAGGGACAGGGGAGCTGGCTACACCTTC. Translation gives CASSERDRGAGYTF.

The chain combines TRBV28 with TRBJ2-7; TRBD1 is a possible D gene (6 bases). Trimming shortened V by 6 bases and J by 4 bases, and 10 bases separated the two germline ends. This CDR3 contains 12 residues. CDR1 MDHEN and CDR2 SYDVKM come from the germline V gene. The CDR3, as DNA: TGTGCCAGCAGCCAAGGGGGATACGAGCAGTACTTC. Its translation: CASSQGGYEQYF.

V gene TRBV11-2 combines with J gene TRBJ2-5, with no clear D. Deletions cut 5 bases from V and 5 bases from J, with 15 bases between. CDR3 length equals 14 residues. CDR1 is SGHAT, CDR2 FQNNGV, per germline. The CDR3 loop reads CASSLRLSTETQYF. The CDR3 region has the DNA TGTGCCAGCAGCCTGCGACTGAGCACGGAGACCCAGTACTTC. The full variable domain, completed using reference TRBV11-2 and TRBJ2-5, is EAGVAQSPRYKIIEKRQSVAFWCNPISGHATLYWYQQILGQGPKLLIQFQNNGVVDDSQLPKDRFSAERLKGVDSTLKIQPAKLEDSAVYLCASSLRLSTETQYFGPGTRLLVL.

This rearrangement joins TRBV24-1 to TRBJ2-7, with 8 positions matching TRBD1. After removal of 3 bases from V and 2 bases from J, the junction contained 5 bases not matched to a gene. The germline gives CDR1 KGHDR, CDR2 SFDVKD. CDR3 length equals 15 residues. This chain's CDR3 is CATSDNRGDAYEQYF. The CDR3 bases are TGTGCCACCAGTGATAACAGGGGGGATGCCTACGAGCAGTACTTC.

The chain couples TRBV6-5 to TRBJ1-2; D is ambiguous. Germline V CDR1 and CDR2: MNHEY, SVGAGI. This CDR3 is 14 amino acids long. The ends were cut back, 6 bases at V and 4 bases at J, with 15 bases in the middle. For the CDR3, the DNA is TGTGCCAGCAGACCCCTAGAGGGTAGCTATGGCTACACCTTC. This sequence encodes CASRPLEGSYGYTF.

The V gene is TRBV6-5, the J gene TRBJ2-7; no reliable D call. Germline CDR1 is MNHEY and CDR2 is SVGAGI. Trimming left V 0 bases short and J 6 bases short, with 15 bases between. CDR3 size: 15 residues. The CDR3 reads CASSYSVSGFSEQYF. CDR3 sequence (DNA): TGTGCCAGCAGTTACTCGGTATCCGGGTTTAGCGAGCAGTACTTC.

The V gene is TRBV6-2 or TRBV6-3, the J gene TRBJ1-5; 8 bases map to TRBD1. Germline CDR1 and CDR2: MNHEY and SVGEGT. Trimming took 5 bases from V and 5 from J; bases not matched to a gene: 2. The CDR3 contains 13 residues. The CDR3 sequence is CASSLQGDQPQHF. The CDR3 DNA reads TGTGCCAGCAGTCTACAGGGGGATCAGCCCCAGCATTTT.

V gene TRBV7-2 combines with J gene TRBJ2-5; TRBD2 is a possible D gene (6 bases). V lost 7 bases, J lost 4 bases, and 16 bases lay in between. The germline CDR1 and CDR2 sequences are SGHTA and FQGNSA. This CDR3 contains 14 residues. The CDR3 DNA sequence: TGTGCCAGCACGCGGGACTCTAGGGGAGAGACCCAGTACTTC. It specifies CASTRDSRGETQYF.

The chain joins TRBV27 to TRBJ1-1; 10 nucleotides align to TRBD1. The V and J ends lost 3 bases and 1 base, in that order; junction bases with no gene match: 2. Germline lookup yields CDR1 MNHEY and CDR2 SMNVEV (reference sequence). CDR3 length equals 15 residues. The CDR3 loop is CASSLGQGWNTEAFF. Here the CDR3 DNA reads TGTGCCAGCAGTTTGGGACAGGGGTGGAACACTGAAGCTTTCTTT.